The TCR beta chain described here comes from a study of CDR3 diversity in severe acne (dated by TCRdb to the late 2010s). The library relied on PCR. For sequencing, an Illumina HiSeq 2000 was employed. TCRdb reanalyzed the raw reads on its own, using fastp at Q25 for trimming and MiXCR for clone calling, and kept in-frame beta chains. Each entry merges the rows of one CDR3 protein and shows their most common DNA and genes. The sample table contains tens of thousands of distinct CDR3 sequences; only one count was recorded for roughly 51% of them. The top ten hold around an eighth of the sample. Trimming removed 3 bases from V and 3 bases from J, leaving 9 bases between the germline ends. Spanning cysteine to phenylalanine, the CDR3 consists of 13 amino acids. The sequence is cut down to CDR3 DNA, 39 bases in frame from base 1. The germline V gene yields SGDLS for CDR1 and YYNGEE for CDR2. For this clonotype: What this receptor recognizes is not known. No per-base quality is available; no much larger clone lies one base away.

Sequencing input: blood. The chain joins TRBV9 to TRBJ2-5; the D gene remains uncertain. This receptor was identified in a male donor in good health, without acne. The DNA sequence is as follows: TGTGCCAGCAGCGGGTGGCCAGAAGAGACCCAGTACTTC. Its translation reads: CASSGWPEETQYF.